The T cell receptor beta chain described here comes from a study of shared clonotypes between healthy human individuals. Study observations and caveats: Between several donors, naive CD4 clonotypes were shared at a level of around 5.1%.

A word on this clone: Antigen unknown.

With 6 bases removed from V and 3 bases from J, the gap between germline ends came to 14 bases. Germline CDR1 and CDR2: SGHRS and YFSETQ. This CDR3 is built from 14 residues. Per sorted-subset replicate PCR, input was approximately 0.2 ug DNA, representing tens of thousands of T cell genomes. Sequencing was performed with immunoSEQ multiplex PCR; in TCRdb, only in-frame clones are kept and a portion is missing. The sample shows a few million clones, nearly 97% of them seen only once. The V and J genes are TRBV5-1 and TRBJ2-3; maybe TRBD2 (6 bases). This sequence originates from a young man in good health. The sequenced material came from naive CD4+ T cells sorted from blood. The subset denotes: CD45RA+ positively selected. This chain's CDR3 is CASTIGTLTDTQYF. The CDR3 region has the DNA TGCGCCAGCACGATTGGGACTTTGACAGATACGCAGTATTTT.